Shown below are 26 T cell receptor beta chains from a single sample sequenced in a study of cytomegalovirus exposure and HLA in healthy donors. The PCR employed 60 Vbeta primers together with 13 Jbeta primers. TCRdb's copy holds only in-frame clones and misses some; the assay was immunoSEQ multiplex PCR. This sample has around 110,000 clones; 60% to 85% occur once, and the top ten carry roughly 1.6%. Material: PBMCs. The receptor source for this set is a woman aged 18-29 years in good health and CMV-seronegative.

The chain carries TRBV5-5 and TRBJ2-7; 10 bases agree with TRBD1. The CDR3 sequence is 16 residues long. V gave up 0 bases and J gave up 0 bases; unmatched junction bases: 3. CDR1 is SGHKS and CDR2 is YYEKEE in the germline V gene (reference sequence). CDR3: CASSLARTGGSYEQYF. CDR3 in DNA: TGTGCCAGCAGCTTGGCACGGACAGGGGGCTCCTACGAGCAGTACTTC. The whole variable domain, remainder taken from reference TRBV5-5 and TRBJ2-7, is DAGVTQSPTHLIKTRGQQVTLRCSPISGHKSVSWYQQVLGQGPQFIFQYYEKEERGRGNFPDRFSARQFPNYSSELNVNALLLGDSALYLCASSLARTGGSYEQYFGPGTRLTVT.

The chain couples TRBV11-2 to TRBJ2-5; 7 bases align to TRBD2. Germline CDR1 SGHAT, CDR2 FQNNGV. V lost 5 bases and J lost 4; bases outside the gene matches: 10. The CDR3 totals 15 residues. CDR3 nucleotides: TGTGCCAGCAGCCCCCCCGGACTAGGCCGAGAGACCCAGTACTTC. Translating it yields CASSPPGLGRETQYF.

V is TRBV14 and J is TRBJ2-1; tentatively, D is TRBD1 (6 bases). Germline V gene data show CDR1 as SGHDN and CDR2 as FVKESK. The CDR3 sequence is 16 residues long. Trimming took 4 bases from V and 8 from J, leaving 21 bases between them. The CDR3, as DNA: TGTGCCAGCAGCCTGACGAGTCCTGGGGGCTCGGATGAGCAGTTCTTC. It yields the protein CASSLTSPGGSDEQFF.

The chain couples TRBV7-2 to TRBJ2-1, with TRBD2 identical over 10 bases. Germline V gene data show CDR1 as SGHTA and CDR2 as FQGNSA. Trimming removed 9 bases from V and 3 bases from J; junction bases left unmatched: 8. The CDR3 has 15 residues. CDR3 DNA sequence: TGTGCCAGTAGGACCCTAGCGGGGGACTACAATGAGCAGTTCTTC. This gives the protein CASRTLAGDYNEQFF.

This chain's CDR3 is CASSLDRGLRGEQYF. The CDR3 region has the DNA TGCGCCAGCAGCTTAGACAGGGGGTTAAGGGGGGAGCAGTACTTC. V usage is TRBV5-1 and J usage is TRBJ2-7; 9 positions agree with TRBD1. This CDR3 region has 15 residues. Per germline, CDR1 SGHRS and CDR2 YFSETQ. V trimming: 2 bases; J trimming: 7 bases; junction bases outside the gene matches: 10.

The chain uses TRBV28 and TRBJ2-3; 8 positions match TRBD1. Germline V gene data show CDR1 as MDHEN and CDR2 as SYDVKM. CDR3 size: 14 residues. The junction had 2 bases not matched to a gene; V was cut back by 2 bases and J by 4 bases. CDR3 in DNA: TGTGCCAGCAGTTTAGGACAGGGCCCAGATACGCAGTATTTT. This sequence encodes CASSLGQGPDTQYF.

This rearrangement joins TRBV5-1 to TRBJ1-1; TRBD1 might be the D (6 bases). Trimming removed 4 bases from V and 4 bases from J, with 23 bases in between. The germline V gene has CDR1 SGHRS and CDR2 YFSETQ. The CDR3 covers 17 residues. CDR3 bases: TGCGCCAGCAGCCTGATGGTGGACAGAGCGGGGAGCACTGAAGCTTTCTTT. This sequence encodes CASSLMVDRAGSTEAFF.

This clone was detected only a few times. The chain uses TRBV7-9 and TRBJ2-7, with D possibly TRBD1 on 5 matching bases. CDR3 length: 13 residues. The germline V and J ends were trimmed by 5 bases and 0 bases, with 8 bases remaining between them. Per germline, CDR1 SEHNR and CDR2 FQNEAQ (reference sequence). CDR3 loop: CASSPDNSYEQYF. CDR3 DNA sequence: TGTGCCAGCAGCCCGGACAACTCCTACGAGCAGTACTTC.

For the CDR3, the DNA is TGCGCCAGCAGCTTGGCCAAAGGACTAGCCGGAGATACGCAGTATTTT. Its translation is CASSLAKGLAGDTQYF. This rearrangement joins TRBV5-1 to TRBJ2-3; TRBD2 matches 8 bases. The CDR3 is 16 amino acids. Per germline, CDR1 SGHRS and CDR2 YFSETQ. J lost 5 bases, V lost 0 bases, and 8 bases had no gene match.

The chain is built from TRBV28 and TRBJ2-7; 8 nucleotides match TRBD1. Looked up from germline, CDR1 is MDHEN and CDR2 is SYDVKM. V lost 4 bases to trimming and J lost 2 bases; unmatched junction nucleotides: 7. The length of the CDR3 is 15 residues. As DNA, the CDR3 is TGTGCCAGCAGTTCGCTCGGGACAGGACCCTACGAGCAGTACTTC. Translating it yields CASSSLGTGPYEQYF.

The CDR3 bases are TGTGCCAGCAGGACCGGTCGGACAGGCTTGAGGGGGGAGCAGTACTTC. This codes for CASRTGRTGLRGEQYF. The V and J genes are TRBV2 and TRBJ2-7, with 7 nucleotides matching TRBD1. V shed 6 bases and J 7 bases; nucleotides not matched to a gene: 18. The CDR3 totals 16 residues. CDR1 is SNHLY and CDR2 is FYNNEI in the germline V gene.

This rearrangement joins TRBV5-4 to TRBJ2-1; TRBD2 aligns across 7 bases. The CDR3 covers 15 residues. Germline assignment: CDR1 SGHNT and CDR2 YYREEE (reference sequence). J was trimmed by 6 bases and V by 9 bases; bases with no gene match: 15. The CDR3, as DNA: TGTGCCACTACCCCAACGGGACTAACCCTCAATGAGCAGTTCTTC. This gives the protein CATTPTGLTLNEQFF.

The CDR3 nucleotides are TGTGCCAGCAGTGGGGGACAGAACTATGGCTACACCTTC. This codes for CASSGGQNYGYTF. The chain joins TRBV25-1 to TRBJ1-2, with 7 bases aligning to TRBD1. Germline V lookup: CDR1 MGHDK, CDR2 SYGVNS. The CDR3 is 13 residues long. After removal of 4 bases from V and 2 bases from J, the junction contained 1 base not matched to a gene.

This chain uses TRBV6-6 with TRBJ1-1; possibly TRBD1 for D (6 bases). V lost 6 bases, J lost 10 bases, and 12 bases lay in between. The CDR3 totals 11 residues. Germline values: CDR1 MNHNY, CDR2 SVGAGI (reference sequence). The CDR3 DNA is TGTGCCAGCAGACTGGACAGCGGAGCTTTCTTT. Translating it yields CASRLDSGAFF.

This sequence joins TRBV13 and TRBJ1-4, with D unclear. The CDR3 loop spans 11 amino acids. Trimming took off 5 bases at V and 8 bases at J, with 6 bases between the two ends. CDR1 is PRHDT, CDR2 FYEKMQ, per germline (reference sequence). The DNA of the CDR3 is TGTGCCAGCAGCCAGAAAGAAAAACTGTTTTTT. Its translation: CASSQKEKLFF.

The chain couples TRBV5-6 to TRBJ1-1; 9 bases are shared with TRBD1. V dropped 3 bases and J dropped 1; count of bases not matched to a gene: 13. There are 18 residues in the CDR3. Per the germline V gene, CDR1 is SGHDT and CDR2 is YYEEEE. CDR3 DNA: TGTGCCAGCAGCTCAAGTGGGGGGGACAGGGAACAGAACACTGAAGCTTTCTTT. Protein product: CASSSSGGDREQNTEAFF.

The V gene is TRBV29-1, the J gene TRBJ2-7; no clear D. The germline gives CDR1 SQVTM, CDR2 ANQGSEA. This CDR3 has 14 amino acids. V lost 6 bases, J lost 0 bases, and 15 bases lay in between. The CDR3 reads CSVRHDLSSYEQYF. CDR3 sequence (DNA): TGCAGCGTCCGTCACGATCTAAGCTCCTACGAGCAGTACTTC.

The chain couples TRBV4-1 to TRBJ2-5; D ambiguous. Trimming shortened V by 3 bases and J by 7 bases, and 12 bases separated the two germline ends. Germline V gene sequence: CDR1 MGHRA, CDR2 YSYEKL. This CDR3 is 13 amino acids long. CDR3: CASSHTTYGTQYF. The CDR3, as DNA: TGCGCCAGCAGCCATACTACTTACGGGACCCAGTACTTC.

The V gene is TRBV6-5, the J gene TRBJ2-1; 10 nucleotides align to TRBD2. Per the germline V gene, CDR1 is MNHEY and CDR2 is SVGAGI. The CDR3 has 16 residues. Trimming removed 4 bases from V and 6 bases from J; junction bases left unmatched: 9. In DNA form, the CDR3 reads TGTGCCAGCAGTTCCCCTTCTAGCGGGGGATCCAATGAGCAGTTCTTC. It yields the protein CASSSPSSGGSNEQFF.

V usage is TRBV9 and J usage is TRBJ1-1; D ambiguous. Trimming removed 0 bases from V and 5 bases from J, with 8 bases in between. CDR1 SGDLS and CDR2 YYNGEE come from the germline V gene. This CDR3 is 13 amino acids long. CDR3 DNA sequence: TGTGCCAGCAGCGTAGGGGCGTGGACTGAAGCTTTCTTT. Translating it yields CASSVGAWTEAFF.

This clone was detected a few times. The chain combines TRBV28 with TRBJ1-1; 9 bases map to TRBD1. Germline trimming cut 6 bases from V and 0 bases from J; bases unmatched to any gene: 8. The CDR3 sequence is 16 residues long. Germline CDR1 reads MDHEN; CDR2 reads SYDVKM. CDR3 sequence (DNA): TGTGCCAGCAGGACTGAGTGGGACAGGGTGAACACTGAAGCTTTCTTT. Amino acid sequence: CASRTEWDRVNTEAFF.

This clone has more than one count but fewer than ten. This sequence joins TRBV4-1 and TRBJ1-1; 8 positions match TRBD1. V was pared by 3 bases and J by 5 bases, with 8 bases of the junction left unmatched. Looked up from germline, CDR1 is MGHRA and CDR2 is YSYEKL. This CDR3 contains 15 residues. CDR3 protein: CASSHKNRGRTEAFF. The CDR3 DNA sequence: TGCGCCAGCAGCCATAAGAACAGGGGGAGAACTGAAGCTTTCTTT.

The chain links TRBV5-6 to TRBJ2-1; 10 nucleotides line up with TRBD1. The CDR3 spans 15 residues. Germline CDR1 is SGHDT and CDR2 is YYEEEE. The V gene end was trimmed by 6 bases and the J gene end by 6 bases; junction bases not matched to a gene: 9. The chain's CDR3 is CASTLGTGVRNEQFF. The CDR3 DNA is TGTGCCAGCACCCTCGGGACAGGGGTTCGCAATGAGCAGTTCTTC.

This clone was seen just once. The CDR3 is CASSPRLGETQYF. The CDR3 coding sequence is TGCGCCAGCAGCCCCAGACTGGGAGAGACCCAGTACTTC. V usage is TRBV5-1 and J usage is TRBJ2-5; no definite D call. From germline, CDR1 is SGHRS and CDR2 YFSETQ. Between the trimmed V and J ends, which lost 4 bases and 4 bases, there was a span of 11 bases. The CDR3 length is 13 residues.

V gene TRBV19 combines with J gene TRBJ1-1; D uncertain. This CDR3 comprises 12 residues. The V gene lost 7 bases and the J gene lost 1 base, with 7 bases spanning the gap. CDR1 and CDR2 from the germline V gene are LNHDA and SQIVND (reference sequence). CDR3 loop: CASTYGNTEAFF. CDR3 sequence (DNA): TGTGCCAGTACCTACGGGAACACTGAAGCTTTCTTT.

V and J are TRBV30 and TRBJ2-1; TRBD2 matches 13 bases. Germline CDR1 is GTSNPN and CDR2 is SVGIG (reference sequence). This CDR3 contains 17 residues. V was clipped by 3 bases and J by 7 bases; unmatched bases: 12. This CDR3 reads CAWRGTSGGARWNEQFF. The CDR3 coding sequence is TGTGCCTGGAGGGGAACTAGCGGGGGGGCCAGGTGGAATGAGCAGTTCTTC. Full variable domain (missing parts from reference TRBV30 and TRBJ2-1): SQTIHQWPATLVQPVGSPLSLECTVEGTSNPNLYWYRQAAGRGLQLLFYSVGIGQISSEVPQNLSASRPQDRQFILSSKKLLLSDSGFYLCAWRGTSGGARWNEQFFGPGTRLTVL.